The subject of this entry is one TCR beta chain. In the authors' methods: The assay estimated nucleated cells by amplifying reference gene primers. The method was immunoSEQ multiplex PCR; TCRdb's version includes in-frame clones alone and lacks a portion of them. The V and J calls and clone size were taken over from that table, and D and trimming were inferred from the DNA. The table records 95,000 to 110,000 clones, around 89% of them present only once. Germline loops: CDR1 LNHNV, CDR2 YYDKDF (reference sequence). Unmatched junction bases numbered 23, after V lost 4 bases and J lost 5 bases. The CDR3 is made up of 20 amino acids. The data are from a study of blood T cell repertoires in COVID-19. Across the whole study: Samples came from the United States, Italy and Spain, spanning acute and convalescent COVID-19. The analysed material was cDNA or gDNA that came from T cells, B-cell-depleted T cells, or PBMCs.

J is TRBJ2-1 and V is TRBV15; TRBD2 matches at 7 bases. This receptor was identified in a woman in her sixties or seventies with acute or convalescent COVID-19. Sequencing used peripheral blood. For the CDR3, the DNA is TGTGCCACCAGCACCTTGGGGGGTTTTCGCTCGGGACTAAACAACAATGAGCAGTTCTTC. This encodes CATSTLGGFRSGLNNNEQFF.